This TCR beta chain emerged from a study of T cells in Graves' hyperthyroidism and ophthalmopathy. The germline V gene encodes CDR1 SQVTM and CDR2 ANQGSEA. V lost 3 bases and J lost 2, with 12 bases in between. This CDR3 has 14 amino acids. A few counts support this clonotype. Amplification of TCR beta CDR3 regions was performed using RNA transcripts as template. Using the HTBI primer set, a first-round RT-PCR was run on the TCR CDR3. TCRdb processed the multiplex PCR reads anew with MiXCR; each CDR3 protein has one entry. The sample includes over 400,000 distinct CDR3 sequences, about 14% of them seen just once.

This rearrangement joins TRBV29-1 to TRBJ2-3; D may be TRBD2 (7 bases). Input material: blood. This receptor was obtained from a young man with Graves' ophthalmopathy. Here the CDR3 DNA reads TGCAGCGTTGATCTGGGGGGGCCCACAGATACGCAGTATTTT. Translated: CSVDLGGPTDTQYF.